The 21 T cell receptor beta chains below come from one sample, sequenced in a study of blood T cell repertoires in COVID-19. Clones were read by immunoSEQ multiplex PCR, and TCRdb kept only the in-frame ones, dropping some. Of some 100,000 clones listed, 85% to 90% are singletons. Source material: peripheral blood. These receptors were collected from a human donor in a cohort sampled during active COVID-19.

The table lists this clone with a count of one. The chain uses TRBV6-4 and TRBJ1-6; 10 positions match TRBD1. Germline V gene sequence: CDR1 MRHNA, CDR2 SNTAGT. This CDR3 is 15 amino acids long. V was clipped by 4 bases and J by 10 bases; unmatched bases: 7. The CDR3 DNA reads as TGTGCCAGCAGTGCAACCGGGACAGGGGAGTCACCCCTCCACTTT. Its protein product is CASSATGTGESPLHF.

The rearrangement links TRBV7-9 to TRBJ2-4; D gene uncertain. CDR1 is SEHNR, CDR2 FQNEAQ, per germline (reference sequence). V lost 1 base, J lost 10 bases, and 8 bases lay in between. There are 12 residues in the CDR3. The CDR3: CASSLEARIQYF. CDR3 in DNA: TGTGCCAGCAGCTTAGAGGCGAGGATTCAGTACTTC.

V gene TRBV4-1 combines with J gene TRBJ2-3; possible D gene TRBD1, 6 bases. The V end lost 7 bases, the J end lost 2 bases, and 13 bases lay between the germline ends. This CDR3 comprises 14 residues. Germline lookup yields CDR1 MGHRA and CDR2 YSYEKL. The CDR3 sequence is CASTLTGSTDTQYF. The CDR3, as DNA: TGCGCCAGCACCCTAACAGGGTCCACAGATACGCAGTATTTT.

The rearrangement joins TRBV4-1 to TRBJ1-5; TRBD1 matches at 11 bases. J gave up 6 bases and V 1 base, and 5 bases lay outside the gene matches. This CDR3 is 16 amino acids long. Germline-derived CDR1 and CDR2 are MGHRA and YSYEKL. The CDR3 DNA is TGCGCCAGCAGCCAAGTCGGGACAGGGGGGTCTCAGCCCCAGCATTTT. As protein: CASSQVGTGGSQPQHF.

This chain connects TRBV5-1 to TRBJ2-7; D gene uncertain. Trimming took off 1 base at V and 0 bases at J, with 11 bases between the two ends. The CDR3 is 15 residues long. Looked up from germline, CDR1 is SGHRS and CDR2 is YFSETQ. The CDR3 DNA is TGCGCCAGCAGCTTGTCTGCAAGGAGCTCCTACGAGCAGTACTTC. As protein: CASSLSARSSYEQYF.

CDR3 sequence (DNA): TGTGCCAGCAGCTTGGAGGTGGAGAGCACAGATACGCAGTATTTT. Translating gives CASSLEVESTDTQYF. This sequence joins TRBV5-4 and TRBJ2-3, with unresolved D. Trimming pared 0 bases from V and 0 bases from J, leaving 8 bases between. Germline CDR1 reads SGHNT; CDR2 reads YYREEE (reference sequence). The CDR3 is 15 amino acids.

The chain employs TRBV19 and TRBJ1-2, with D perhaps matching TRBD1 (6 bases). Trimming took off 7 bases at V and 4 bases at J, with 16 bases between the two ends. CDR1 is LNHDA, CDR2 SQIVND, per germline (reference sequence). This CDR3 contains 14 residues. The chain's CDR3 is CASIPEVDSYGYTF. CDR3 coding DNA: TGTGCCAGTATTCCCGAGGTGGACAGCTATGGCTACACCTTC.

The V call is TRBV7-9, the J call TRBJ2-5; the match to TRBD1 covers 9 bases. The CDR3 runs to 15 residues. Germline CDR1 reads SEHNR; CDR2 reads FQNEAQ (reference sequence). Trimming cost V 5 bases and J 4 bases; bases outside gene matches: 8. The CDR3 sequence is CASSPITGGRETQYF. The CDR3 nucleotides read TGTGCCAGCAGCCCCATCACAGGGGGCAGAGAGACCCAGTACTTC.

The V gene is TRBV7-2, the J gene TRBJ1-2, with 12 bases that match TRBD1. CDR3 length equals 16 residues. Germline values: CDR1 SGHTA, CDR2 FQGNSA. V gave up 3 bases and J gave up 6 bases; unmatched junction bases: 8. The chain's CDR3 is CASSLAGTGGFHGYTF. In DNA, the CDR3 is TGTGCCAGCAGCTTGGCCGGGACAGGGGGCTTCCATGGCTACACCTTC.

The chain carries TRBV9 and TRBJ2-1, with D uncertain. The CDR3 covers 16 residues. Germline-derived CDR1 and CDR2 are SGDLS and YYNGEE. V was clipped by 4 bases and J by 8 bases, with 22 bases between them. CDR3 sequence (DNA): TGTGCCAGCAGCCCCCGCCTCGGCTCCAAGAGCGATGAGCAGTTCTTC. It specifies CASSPRLGSKSDEQFF.

This clone was detected once. The germline gene is not matched at one end of the junction; a read error may be the cause. This chain links TRBV19 with TRBJ2-1; the D is unclear. CDR1 is LNHDA, CDR2 SQIVND, per germline (reference sequence). The CDR3 is made up of 11 amino acids. CDR3 protein: CASRRDNLWVF. The CDR3 DNA is TGTGCCAGTAGGCGCGACAACTTGTGGGTCTTC.

CDR3 region: CASSPTEGAPFQPQHF. CDR3 nucleotide sequence: TGTGCCAGCAGTCCTACAGAGGGGGCCCCTTTCCAGCCCCAGCATTTT. This chain links TRBV28 with TRBJ1-5, with 7 bases identical to TRBD1. Germline trimming cut 5 bases from V and 7 bases from J; bases unmatched to any gene: 14. The CDR3 spans 16 residues. In germline, CDR1 is MDHEN, CDR2 SYDVKM.

This clone was seen a few times. This chain's CDR3 is CASTKLAGGGWVQYF. Written as DNA, the CDR3 is TGTGCCAGCACCAAATTAGCGGGAGGGGGTTGGGTGCAGTACTTC. The V gene is TRBV28, the J gene TRBJ2-7; 11 bases line up with TRBD2. The CDR3 covers 15 residues. Losses at the gene ends were 7 bases for V and 9 bases for J; bases not matched to a gene: 14. Germline CDR1 and CDR2: MDHEN and SYDVKM.

The chain combines TRBV11-2 with TRBJ1-3, with 8 bases aligning to TRBD1. Trimming removed 2 bases from V and 4 bases from J; junction bases left unmatched: 4. CDR1 is SGHAT, CDR2 FQNNGV, per germline. CDR3 length equals 15 residues. In DNA, the CDR3 is TGTGCCAGCAGCTTACAGGGGGCGACAGGAAACACCATATATTTT. As protein: CASSLQGATGNTIYF. Complete variable domain (other parts from reference TRBV11-2 and TRBJ1-3): EAGVAQSPRYKIIEKRQSVAFWCNPISGHATLYWYQQILGQGPKLLIQFQNNGVVDDSQLPKDRFSAERLKGVDSTLKIQPAKLEDSAVYLCASSLQGATGNTIYFGEGSWLTVV.

This chain joins TRBV5-6 and TRBJ1-1; 9 bases fit TRBD1. Germline trimming cut 4 bases from V and 7 bases from J; bases unmatched to any gene: 5. Germline CDR1 is SGHDT and CDR2 is YYEEEE. The CDR3 length is 13 residues. CDR3 amino acids: CASSRRTGVEAFF. For the CDR3, the DNA is TGTGCCAGCAGCAGGCGGACAGGGGTTGAAGCTTTCTTT.

The chain joins TRBV7-3 to TRBJ1-1; unclear D gene. The CDR3 consists of 13 residues. V lost 5 bases, J lost 1 base, and 8 bases lay in between. The germline V gene encodes CDR1 SGHTA and CDR2 FQGTGA. DNA for the CDR3: TGTGCCAGCAGCATAAACAGGAACACTGAAGCTTTCTTT. Protein product: CASSINRNTEAFF.

The genes are TRBV24-1 and TRBJ2-1; 11 positions match TRBD1. The germline V gene encodes CDR1 KGHDR and CDR2 SFDVKD. The trim removed 4 bases at V and 7 bases at J, leaving 8 bases unmatched. The length of the CDR3 is 16 residues. In nucleotides, the CDR3 is TGTGCCACCAGTGACCGGGACAGGGGGGCTAGGAATGAGCAGTTCTTC. Amino acid sequence: CATSDRDRGARNEQFF.

The chain links TRBV5-1 to TRBJ1-2; D not resolved. This CDR3 is built from 14 residues. Germline-derived CDR1 and CDR2 are SGHRS and YFSETQ. V gave up 0 bases and J gave up 4 bases, with 10 bases separating them. This chain's CDR3 is CASSLVSLSYGYTF. The DNA for the CDR3 is TGCGCCAGCAGCTTGGTAAGCCTCTCCTATGGCTACACCTTC.

This clone was detected once. V and J are TRBV12-3 or TRBV12-4 and TRBJ2-3, with TRBD1 identical over 7 bases. This CDR3 has 13 amino acids. The junction had 9 bases not matched to a gene; V was cut back by 5 bases and J by 10 bases. The chain's CDR3 is CASSLGTAAAQYF. CDR3 sequence (DNA): TGTGCCAGCAGTCTCGGGACAGCGGCGGCGCAGTATTTT.

V gene TRBV9 combines with J gene TRBJ2-1; a weak D match, TRBD2 (5 bases). This CDR3 contains 15 residues. The germline V gene encodes CDR1 SGDLS and CDR2 YYNGEE. V was clipped by 7 bases and J by 0 bases, with 14 bases between them. CDR3 loop: CASSLAPSSYNEQFF. CDR3 bases: TGTGCCAGCTCTTTAGCGCCCAGCTCCTACAATGAGCAGTTCTTC.

The gene calls are TRBV28 and TRBJ1-2; TRBD1 matches at 8 bases. This CDR3 has 14 residues. Germline trimming cut 5 bases from V and 8 bases from J; bases unmatched to any gene: 10. Germline V CDR1 and CDR2: MDHEN, SYDVKM. CDR3 in DNA: TGTGCCAGCAGTCCCCAGACAGGGGTGGGCGGCTACACCTTC. Protein: CASSPQTGVGGYTF.